This passage covers 10 T cell receptor beta chains from one sample sequenced in a study of T cell responses to AZD1222 COVID-19 vaccine. Only in-frame clones appear in the TCRdb table, and some are missing; sequencing was by immunoSEQ multiplex PCR. The data show about 100,000 clones, just under 95% seen once. This sample comprised peripheral blood, obtained on day 0 of AZD1222 vaccination. Receptors were obtained from an adult in good health.

The V gene is TRBV18, the J gene TRBJ2-1; D is possibly TRBD2 (6 bases). The CDR3 consists of 13 residues. The V gene's germline CDR1 is KGHSH and CDR2 LQKENI. V dropped 6 bases and J dropped 8 bases, with 14 bases sitting between them. The CDR3 region has the DNA TGTGCCAGCTCCCTCCACCGGAGGGATGAGCAGTTCTTC. Its protein product is CASSLHRRDEQFF.

The V call is TRBV28, the J call TRBJ1-2; D gene ambiguous. Trimming shortened V by 4 bases and J by 6 bases, and 9 bases separated the two germline ends. The CDR3 length is 12 residues. Germline values: CDR1 MDHEN, CDR2 SYDVKM. CDR3 loop: CASSSSRHGYTF. In DNA form, the CDR3 reads TGTGCCAGCAGTTCTTCAAGGCATGGCTACACCTTC.

The V and J genes are TRBV11-2 and TRBJ2-3; D is undetermined. Trimming cost V 5 bases and J 4 bases, with 16 bases left between them. Germline-derived CDR1 and CDR2 are SGHAT and FQNNGV. CDR3 size: 15 residues. The CDR3 here is CASSPGLGSADTQYF. DNA for the CDR3: TGTGCCAGCAGCCCAGGCCTGGGGTCGGCAGATACGCAGTATTTT. Using reference TRBV11-2 and TRBJ2-3 for the parts outside the CDR3, the full variable domain is EAGVAQSPRYKIIEKRQSVAFWCNPISGHATLYWYQQILGQGPKLLIQFQNNGVVDDSQLPKDRFSAERLKGVDSTLKIQPAKLEDSAVYLCASSPGLGSADTQYFGPGTRLTVL.

This chain joins TRBV23-1 and TRBJ1-4, with a possible D match to TRBD1 (5 bases). TRBV23-1 has ORF status, its function being uncertain. V lost 4 bases, J lost 0 bases, and 21 bases lay in between. The CDR3 is made up of 19 amino acids. DNA of the CDR3: TGCGCCAGCAGTCGACGTTGGCCAGGGTGGTTTGCAACTAATGAAAAACTGTTTTTT. Translating gives CASSRRWPGWFATNEKLFF.

The table lists this clone with a few counts. The chain uses TRBV7-9 and TRBJ2-7, with 7 positions matching TRBD1. V trimming: 5 bases; J trimming: 2 bases; junction bases outside the gene matches: 3. The CDR3 has 13 residues. In germline, CDR1 is SEHNR, CDR2 FQNEAQ (reference sequence). The CDR3 region has the DNA TGTGCCAGCAGCGACAGGGCGACCTACGAGCAGTACTTC. It codes for CASSDRATYEQYF.

V usage is TRBV4-3 and J usage is TRBJ1-2; 8 nucleotides agree with TRBD1. CDR1 and CDR2 from the germline V gene are LGHNA and YSLEER. This CDR3 contains 16 residues. Trimming cost V 4 bases and J 8 bases; bases outside gene matches: 15. The CDR3 DNA sequence: TGCGCCAGCAGCCCCGTTGGGGTCACAGGGGGGCGGGGCTACACCTTC. Its translation: CASSPVGVTGGRGYTF.

This chain connects TRBV7-2 to TRBJ1-1, with a weak D call TRBD1 (6 bases). The CDR3 runs to 14 residues. The germline V and J ends were trimmed by 3 bases and 3 bases, with 11 bases remaining between them. Germline V gene lookup returns CDR1 SGHTA and CDR2 FQGNSA. CDR3 region: CASSFSRGHTEAFF. The CDR3 DNA reads TGTGCCAGCAGCTTCTCCAGGGGCCACACTGAAGCTTTCTTT. The variable domain in full, with the rest retrieved from reference TRBV7-2 and TRBJ1-1, is GAGVSQSPSNKVTEKGKDVELRCDPISGHTALYWYRQSLGQGLEFLIYFQGNSAPDKSGLPSDRFSAERTGGSVSTLTIQRTQQEDSAVYLCASSFSRGHTEAFFGQGTRLTVV.

The chain is built from TRBV6-5 and TRBJ1-1; D unresolved. CDR1 and CDR2 (germline): MNHEY, SVGAGI. The germline V and J ends were trimmed by 0 bases and 3 bases, with 11 bases remaining between them. This CDR3 has 15 amino acids. In DNA, the CDR3 is TGTGCCAGCAGTTACTCCCTAGGCCAGGACACTGAAGCTTTCTTT. Amino acid sequence: CASSYSLGQDTEAFF.

J is TRBJ2-3 and V is TRBV6-2 or TRBV6-3; 11 nucleotides agree with TRBD2. The V segment lost 0 bases and the J segment 2 bases; nucleotides outside the gene matches: 4. Per germline, CDR1 MNHEY and CDR2 SVGEGT. The CDR3 is 17 amino acids. CDR3 region: CASSYSTSGASTDTQYF. The CDR3 DNA sequence: TGTGCCAGCAGTTACTCGACTAGCGGGGCCTCCACAGATACGCAGTATTTT.

CDR3 protein: CAWTYSGTEAFF. In DNA form, the CDR3 reads TGTGCCTGGACTTACAGCGGCACTGAAGCTTTCTTT. The chain links TRBV30 to TRBJ1-1, with no clear D. The V end was cut by 4 bases, the J end by 4 bases, with 10 bases between. Germline CDR1 and CDR2: GTSNPN and SVGIG (reference sequence). The CDR3 consists of 12 residues.